These T cell receptor beta chains were read from a single sample in a study of T cell responses to AZD1222 COVID-19 vaccine. Here immunoSEQ multiplex PCR was the method, and the copy in TCRdb shows in-frame clones only, minus some. This table has fewer than 180,000 clones, roughly 90% appearing once. The sequencing used peripheral blood, collected 28 days after the second AZD1222 dose. The receptors derive from an adult who received the AZD1222 COVID-19 vaccine. Each CDR3 is given with its conserved first and last residue. A D gene is named only where the DNA matches it firmly. Size is stated for part of the rows, as once, few or many counts, or as a class when the clone is expanded.

clone size: NA; J gene: TRBJ2-4; V gene: TRBV5-4; D gene: TRBD1; CDR3 protein: CASSRNRGRDAKNIQYF; CDR3 DNA: TGTGCCAGCAGCAGAAACAGGGGGCGGGACGCCAAAAACATTCAGTACTTC
clone size: NA; J gene: TRBJ1-2; V gene: TRBV6-5; D gene: TRBD1; CDR3 protein: CASGSWDRGPYGYTF; CDR3 DNA: TGTGCCAGCGGCTCCTGGGACAGGGGCCCCTATGGCTACACCTTC
clone size: NA; J gene: TRBJ2-7; V gene: TRBV7-8; D gene: NA; CDR3 protein: CASSSGRLTYEQYF; CDR3 DNA: TGTGCCAGCAGCTCAGGAAGACTAACCTACGAGCAGTACTTC
clone size: NA; J gene: TRBJ2-7; V gene: TRBV7-2; D gene: TRBD1; CDR3 protein: CASSRDRGRYEQYF; CDR3 DNA: TGTGCCAGCAGCCGGGACAGGGGGAGATACGAGCAGTACTTC
clone size: NA; J gene: TRBJ1-1; V gene: TRBV28; D gene: NA; CDR3 protein: CASIFVEGAEAFF; CDR3 DNA: TGTGCCAGCATTTTTGTGGAAGGGGCTGAAGCTTTCTTT
clone size: NA; J gene: TRBJ2-3; V gene: TRBV4-1; D gene: TRBD2; CDR3 protein: CASRRAGGPDTQYF; CDR3 DNA: TGCGCCAGCAGGCGGGCGGGAGGACCAGATACGCAGTATTTT
clone size: NA; J gene: TRBJ2-7; V gene: TRBV30; D gene: TRBD2; CDR3 protein: CAWSTRTSASSYEQYF; CDR3 DNA: TGTGCCTGGAGCACCAGGACTAGCGCTAGCTCCTACGAGCAGTACTTC
clone size: NA; J gene: TRBJ2-7; V gene: TRBV3-1/TRBV3-2; D gene: NA; CDR3 protein: CASSQKFPNYEQYF; CDR3 DNA: TGTGCCAGCAGCCAAAAGTTCCCCAACTACGAGCAGTACTTC
clone size: NA; J gene: TRBJ1-1; V gene: TRBV12-3/TRBV12-4; D gene: NA; CDR3 protein: CASSLSRTEAFF; CDR3 DNA: TGTGCCAGCAGTTTATCCCGGACTGAAGCTTTCTTT
clone size: NA; J gene: TRBJ2-2; V gene: TRBV12-3/TRBV12-4; D gene: NA; CDR3 protein: CASSQLAGELFF; CDR3 DNA: TGTGCCAGCAGTCAATTGGCCGGGGAGCTGTTTTTT
clone size: NA; J gene: TRBJ1-2; V gene: TRBV12-3/TRBV12-4; D gene: NA; CDR3 protein: CASSLVYGYTF; CDR3 DNA: TGTGCCAGCAGTTTGGTCTATGGCTACACCTTC
clone size: NA; J gene: TRBJ1-1; V gene: TRBV5-1; D gene: TRBD1; CDR3 protein: CASSQDRAGIAFF; CDR3 DNA: TGCGCCAGCAGCCAGGACAGGGCGGGGATCGCTTTCTTT
clone size: once; J gene: TRBJ1-1; V gene: TRBV19; D gene: NA; CDR3 protein: CASSIDHWSRTNTEAFF; CDR3 DNA: TGTGCCAGTAGTATAGATCATTGGTCGAGAACGAACACTGAAGCTTTCTTT
clone size: NA; J gene: TRBJ1-5; V gene: TRBV4-1; D gene: NA; CDR3 protein: CASCVEGYQPQHF; CDR3 DNA: TGCGCCAGCTGTGTAGAGGGATACCAGCCCCAGCATTTT
clone size: NA; J gene: TRBJ2-1; V gene: TRBV19; D gene: NA; CDR3 protein: CASSMVGNSYNEQFF; CDR3 DNA: TGTGCCAGTAGTATGGTTGGGAACTCCTACAATGAGCAGTTCTTC